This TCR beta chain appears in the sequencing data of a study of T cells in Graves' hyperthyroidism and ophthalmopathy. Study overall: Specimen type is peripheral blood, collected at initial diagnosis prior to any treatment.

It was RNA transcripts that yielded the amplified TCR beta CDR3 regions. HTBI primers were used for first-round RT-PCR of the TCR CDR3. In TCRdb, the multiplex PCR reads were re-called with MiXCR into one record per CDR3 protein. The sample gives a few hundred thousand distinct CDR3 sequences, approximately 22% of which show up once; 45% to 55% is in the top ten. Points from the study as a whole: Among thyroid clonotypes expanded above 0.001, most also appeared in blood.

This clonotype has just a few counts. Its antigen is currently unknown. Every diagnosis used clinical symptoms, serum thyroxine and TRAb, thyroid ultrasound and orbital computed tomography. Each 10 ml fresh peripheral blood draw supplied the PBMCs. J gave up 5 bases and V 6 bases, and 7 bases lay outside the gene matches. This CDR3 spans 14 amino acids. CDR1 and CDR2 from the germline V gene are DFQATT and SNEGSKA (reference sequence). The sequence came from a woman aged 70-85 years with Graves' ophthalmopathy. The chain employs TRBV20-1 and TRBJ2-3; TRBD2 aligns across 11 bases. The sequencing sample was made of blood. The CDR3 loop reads CSAIAGGLGDTQYF. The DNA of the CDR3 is TGCAGTGCCATAGCGGGAGGGCTGGGAGATACGCAGTATTTT.